This T cell receptor beta chain was recorded in a study of blood T cell repertoires in COVID-19 (dated by TCRdb to 2019 to 2021). With respect to the entire study: The collaborator samples originated in the United States, Italy and Spain and spanned the acute and convalescent phases of COVID-19. A freely available public database, intended as a resource for researchers studying the immune response to SARS-CoV-2, is where the repertoires were released. The prospective study material was composed of cDNA or gDNA derived from T cells, B-cell-depleted T cells, or PBMCs. Deeply sampled blood TCRbeta repertoires from subjects exposed to, actively infected with, or recovered from COVID-19 were included in the dataset. Where available, HLA class I and class II types were obtained from metadata supplied by the sample provider rather than from assay-based typing. Nearly every sample came with metadata listing a de-identified subject ID, COVID-19 status, age in years and sex. Samples came from the ongoing ImmuneRACE study (first 160 participants) plus 1,254 subjects from 6 global collaborators. Results the study describes overall, beyond this receptor: Clinical and demographic metadata were provided uncurated, with the amount varying by source and participant.

Collaborating institutions collected whole blood in K2EDTA tubes following their own protocols. For TCRbeta analysis, collaborator samples were shipped as frozen whole blood, as isolated PBMCs, or as DNA extracted from either sample type. The immunoSEQ Assay, a bias-controlled multiplex PCR, was used to amplify TCRbeta CDR3 regions from genomic DNA. The authors' analysis ran thus. Within the assay, amplification of reference gene primers was used to estimate how many nucleated cells each sample contained. Sequence reads were collapsed and filtered to measure the absolute abundance of every unique TCRbeta CDR3 rearrangement. For each sample, productive Simpson clonality was calculated as the square root of Simpson's diversity index over productive rearrangements. TCRdb retrieved this table from immuneACCESS and kept in-frame rearrangements only. Not all clones are present; in checked studies, unresolved V genes account for under half, and no reason is known for the remainder. V and J calls and clone size follow that table, whereas D and trimming were derived from the DNA. The sample has some 80,000 clones on record, around 80% of them singletons. Approximately 12% of the sample comes from the top ten.

This clone was recorded only once. The clone's antigen remains unknown. No base-level quality is on record; no much larger clone is a single base apart. Specimen: peripheral blood. The TCR was taken from an older man with acute or convalescent COVID-19.

CDR3 region: CASSLQTGGTEAFF. The sequence in DNA is TGCGCCAGCAGCTTACAGACAGGGGGCACTGAAGCTTTCTTT. The sequence joins TRBV5-1 to TRBJ1-1, with 9 central nucleotides matching TRBD1. The CDR3, cysteine through phenylalanine, is 14 amino acids long. Only the CDR3 part of the read is kept: 42 bases, read in frame from the first base. The germline V gene encodes CDR1 SGHRS and CDR2 YFSETQ. V loses 2 bases at its end and J loses 4 bases; junction bases beyond the gene matches: 3. The reference TRBV5-1 and TRBJ1-1 proteins fill in what lies around the CDR3, so the full variable domain reads KAGVTQTPRYLIKTRGQQVTLSCSPISGHRSVSWYQQTPGQGLQFLFEYFSETQRNKGNFPGRFSGRQFSNSRSEMNVSTLELGDSALYLCASSLQTGGTEAFFGQGTRLTVV.